This is a list of T cell receptor beta chains from one sample in a study of T cell responses to AZD1222 COVID-19 vaccine. The data were produced by immunoSEQ multiplex PCR, yet TCRdb's version contains in-frame clones alone and is incomplete. The sample comprises roughly 150,000 clones, about 90% of which are singletons, and approximately 1.4% rests with the top ten. The specimen was peripheral blood, collected on day 0 of AZD1222 vaccination. These receptors all stem from an adult in good health. Each CDR3 is given with its conserved first and last residue. The D gene is left open where the match is weak. Clone size appears in some rows only: once, few, many, or a class for an expanded clone.

NA	NA	13	TRBV30	TRBJ1-1	TGTGCCTGGATTCGATACTTGAACACTGAAGCTTTCTTT	CAWIRYLNTEAFF
NA	NA	11	TRBV5-1	TRBJ2-7	TGCGCCAGCAGCACAGCCTACGAGCAGTACTTC	CASSTAYEQYF
NA	TRBD2	15	TRBV7-7	TRBJ2-1	TGTGCTAGCAGCTTGGGGAGGGGTGACTACAATGAGCAGTTCTTC	CASSLGRGDYNEQFF
NA	NA	12	TRBV28	TRBJ1-2	TGTGCCAGCAGGGCAGGCGGCTATGGCTACACCTTC	CASRAGGYGYTF
NA	NA	16	TRBV4-2	TRBJ2-7	TGTGCCAGCAGCCTCTCACAGGGTACAAGTAACTACGAGCAGTACTTC	CASSLSQGTSNYEQYF
once	NA	12	TRBV18	TRBJ2-5	TGTGCCAGCTCACTTGGGCGAGAGACCCAGTACTTC	CASSLGRETQYF
NA	NA	15	TRBV6-5	TRBJ1-1	TGTGCCAGCAGACCAACGACAGGATGGAACACTGAAGCTTTCTTT	CASRPTTGWNTEAFF
NA	TRBD2	16	TRBV18	TRBJ2-1	TGTGCCAGCTCACCCGGGACTAGCGGTTCCTACAATGAGCAGTTCTTC	CASSPGTSGSYNEQFF
NA	NA	13	TRBV12-3/TRBV12-4	TRBJ1-5	TGTGCCAGCATCAACGGGCCTCATGAGCCCCAGCATTTT	CASINGPHEPQHF
once	TRBD2	15	TRBV5-4	TRBJ2-3	TGTGCCAGCAGCTTTGGGGCGGGGGGCCCAGATACGCAGTATTTT	CASSFGAGGPDTQYF
NA	NA	13	TRBV6-6	TRBJ1-5	TGTGCCAGCAGCCAAGGACAGAAACAGCCCCAGCATTTT	CASSQGQKQPQHF
NA	NA	17	TRBV19	TRBJ1-2	TGTGCCAGTAGTATTTTGGTTTCGGGCTCCTCGAGGTATGGCTACACCTTC	CASSILVSGSSRYGYTF
NA	NA	14	TRBV15	TRBJ1-5	TGTGCCACCAGCAGAGAAGCGAAGGATCCTCCCCAGCATTTT	CATSREAKDPPQHF
medium-sized	TRBD1	13	TRBV5-4	TRBJ2-7	TGTGCCAGCAGCTTGATGGGACAGGGTGAGCAGTACTTC	CASSLMGQGEQYF
NA	NA	13	TRBV30	TRBJ1-2	TGTGCCTGGAGTGTTGGGGGAGGGGATGGCTACACCTTC	CAWSVGGGDGYTF
NA	NA	12	TRBV6-2/TRBV6-3	TRBJ1-6	TGTGCCAGCAGTTACTCCGCCATAGCGGTCCACTTT	CASSYSAIAVHF
NA	TRBD1	19	TRBV4-3	TRBJ2-2	TGCGCCAGCAGCCAAGTCCCCGGGGGGGGACAGGGGAGCACCGGGGAGCTGTTTTTT	CASSQVPGGGQGSTGELFF
few	TRBD1	15	TRBV2	TRBJ1-1	TGTGCCAGCAGCCCCTTCACAGGGGTGAACACTGAAGCTTTCTTT	CASSPFTGVNTEAFF
NA	NA	13	TRBV2	TRBJ1-1	TGTGCCAGCATTGAAGAGATGAACACTGAAGCTTTCTTT	CASIEEMNTEAFF
NA	TRBD1	14	TRBV3-1/TRBV3-2	TRBJ1-1	TGTGCCAGCAGCCGATCGGACAGGGGCACTGAAGCTTTCTTT	CASSRSDRGTEAFF
once	NA	19	TRBV18	TRBJ2-7	TGTGCCAGCTCAACAGCGAGTGGAGGGGTTTTGGGTGGGTACTACGAGCAGTACTTC	CASSTASGGVLGGYYEQYF
NA	NA	12	TRBV9	TRBJ1-6	TGTGCCAGCAGCGTAGGTAATTCACCCCTCCACTTT	CASSVGNSPLHF
NA	TRBD1	14	TRBV6-5	TRBJ1-2	TGTGCCAGCAGACTTGGACAGGGGATCTATGGCTACACCTTC	CASRLGQGIYGYTF
NA	NA	15	TRBV6-5	TRBJ2-7	TGTGCCAGCAGTTCACAGGGTCCCAAACCCTACGAGCAGTACTTC	CASSSQGPKPYEQYF
NA	TRBD1	15	TRBV2	TRBJ1-2	TGTGCCAGCATTGACGCGAAGGGGGCTTTCTCAGGCTACACCTTC	CASIDAKGAFSGYTF
NA	TRBD2	15	TRBV4-1	TRBJ2-7	TGCGCCAGCAGCGCGGGACTAGCGGGAGTCTACGAGCAGTACTTC	CASSAGLAGVYEQYF
NA	NA	13	TRBV19	TRBJ1-5	TGTGCCAGTAGAGGCCGCGAGGGCCAGCCCCAGCATTTT	CASRGREGQPQHF
few	TRBD1	14	TRBV9	TRBJ2-1	TGTGCCAGCAGTGGGGACAGGGTGTACAATGAGCAGTTCTTC	CASSGDRVYNEQFF
NA	NA	15	TRBV2	TRBJ1-1	TGTGCCAGCAGTGTCCTCGGGGGGGCGCCTACTGAAGCTTTCTTT	CASSVLGGAPTEAFF
NA	TRBD1	16	TRBV18	TRBJ1-2	TGTGCCAGCTCACGCCAATCGACAGGGCAGAACTATGGCTACACCTTC	CASSRQSTGQNYGYTF
NA	NA	14	TRBV2	TRBJ1-5	TGTGCCAGCAGTGTAATAGACGGCAATCAGCCCCAGCATTTT	CASSVIDGNQPQHF